A single sample gave rise to the 9 T cell receptor beta chains below, sequenced in a study of cytomegalovirus exposure and HLA in healthy donors. With 60 Vbeta and 13 Jbeta primers, the PCR was carried out. Sequencing used immunoSEQ multiplex PCR; TCRdb keeps in-frame clones, though not all of them. The sample includes under 150,000 clones, 82% of them seen just once. Sequencing input: PBMCs. These receptors came from a male donor in good health and CMV-seronegative.

V usage is TRBV21-1 and J usage is TRBJ1-2; no check of the table's D call, TRBD1, against the DNA was made. TRBV21-1 constitutes a pseudogene. This CDR3 region has 14 residues. In DNA form, the CDR3 reads TGTGCCAGCAGCAATCAGGGTTCTAACTATGGCTACACCTTC. Protein sequence: CASSNQGSNYGYTF.

This clone was picked up one time. The chain joins TRBV7-2 to TRBJ2-5; TRBD2 matches 12 bases. In germline, CDR1 is SGHTA, CDR2 FQGNSA. This CDR3 comprises 16 residues. Trimming at V came to 4 bases and at J to 5 bases, leaving 8 bases not matched to a gene. CDR3 protein: CASSSTGTSGFETQYF. CDR3 in DNA: TGTGCCAGCAGCTCCACCGGGACTAGCGGGTTCGAGACCCAGTACTTC.

This clone was detected only once. The chain is built from TRBV19 and TRBJ1-2; D unclear. V was shortened by 3 bases and J by 4 bases, with 12 bases between the two germline ends. This CDR3 is 14 amino acids long. CDR1 and CDR2 (germline): LNHDA, SQIVND (reference sequence). The DNA of the CDR3 is TGTGCCAGTAGTATTTCGGTACCTGCCTATGGCTACACCTTC. Its protein is CASSISVPAYGYTF.

J is TRBJ2-1 and V is TRBV5-5; 8 bases map to TRBD2. Germline-derived CDR1 and CDR2 are SGHKS and YYEKEE (reference sequence). J lost 9 bases, V lost 6 bases, and 8 bases had no gene match. The CDR3 consists of 13 residues. CDR3 region: CASTPGGGLEQFF. The CDR3 region has the DNA TGTGCCAGCACCCCCGGGGGGGGCCTTGAGCAGTTCTTC. Looking up the rest from reference TRBV5-5 and TRBJ2-1 gives the full variable domain: DAGVTQSPTHLIKTRGQQVTLRCSPISGHKSVSWYQQVLGQGPQFIFQYYEKEERGRGNFPDRFSARQFPNYSSELNVNALLLGDSALYLCASTPGGGLEQFFGPGTRLTVL.

This clone was detected only a few times. The rearrangement joins TRBV11-2 to TRBJ1-4; D not resolved. Germline lookup yields CDR1 SGHAT and CDR2 FQNNGV. V was trimmed by 1 base and J by 7 bases, leaving 13 bases between them. The CDR3 contains 15 residues. In DNA, the CDR3 is TGTGCCAGCAGCTTAGTATGGTCAGTTTCTGAAAAACTGTTTTTT. Its protein product is CASSLVWSVSEKLFF.

The chain has TRBV6-5 and TRBJ2-7; TRBD2 agrees at 7 bases. Germline CDR1 MNHEY, CDR2 SVGAGI. V shed 8 bases and J 0 bases; nucleotides not matched to a gene: 4. The CDR3 contains 13 residues. CDR3 DNA: TGTGCCAGCTTGGGGGGGGACTCCTACGAGCAGTACTTC. Its protein product is CASLGGDSYEQYF.

V gene TRBV19 combines with J gene TRBJ1-6; no firm D call. This CDR3 comprises 14 residues. Germline CDR1 and CDR2: LNHDA and SQIVND (reference sequence). The V and J ends lost 3 bases and 6 bases respectively, with 9 bases between them. CDR3 nucleotides: TGTGCCAGTAGTATGGCATTAACTAATTCACCCCTCCACTTT. This encodes CASSMALTNSPLHF.

The table lists this clone with a count of one. Mismatch with germline at one junction end may stem from a read error. This chain links TRBV7-7 with TRBJ2-5; 10 bases line up with TRBD1. Per germline, CDR1 SSHAT and CDR2 FNYEAQ (reference sequence). This CDR3 spans 15 amino acids. The CDR3 nucleotides are TGTGCTAGCAGCACCCGGACAGGGGGGCAAGAGACCCAGTACTTC. Residues: CASSTRTGGQETQYF.

The rearrangement joins TRBV5-4 to TRBJ1-1; D is undetermined. V was cut by 4 bases and J by 3 bases, with 13 bases left in between. The CDR3 consists of 14 residues. CDR1 is SGHNT, CDR2 YYREEE, per germline (reference sequence). The CDR3 protein is CASSPNSPDTEAFF. DNA of the CDR3: TGTGCCAGCAGCCCAAATAGCCCCGACACTGAAGCTTTCTTT.